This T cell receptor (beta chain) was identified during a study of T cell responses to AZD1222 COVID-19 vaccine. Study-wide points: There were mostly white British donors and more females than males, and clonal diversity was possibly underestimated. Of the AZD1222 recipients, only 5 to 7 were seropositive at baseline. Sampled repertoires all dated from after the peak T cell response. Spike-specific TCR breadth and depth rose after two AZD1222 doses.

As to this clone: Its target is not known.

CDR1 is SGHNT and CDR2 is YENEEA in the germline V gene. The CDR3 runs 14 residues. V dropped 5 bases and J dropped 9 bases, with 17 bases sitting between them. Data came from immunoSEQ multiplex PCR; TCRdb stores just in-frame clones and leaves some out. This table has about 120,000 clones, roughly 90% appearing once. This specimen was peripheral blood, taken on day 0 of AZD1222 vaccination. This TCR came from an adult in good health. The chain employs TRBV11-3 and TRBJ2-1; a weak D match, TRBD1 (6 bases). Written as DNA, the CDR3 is TGTGCCAGCAGCCCCCCCATGGCAGGGGTTGAGCAGTTCTTC. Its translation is CASSPPMAGVEQFF.